Detailed here is one T cell receptor beta chain. These data belong to a study of OX40 agonist ivuxolimab in advanced cancers. Overall study: The diagnoses of dose-escalation patients were hepatocellular carcinoma, melanoma, renal cell or head and neck cancer.

The data were produced by immunoSEQ multiplex PCR, yet TCRdb's version contains in-frame clones alone and is incomplete. This sample has tens of thousands of clones, with 65% to 80% found just once. The germline V gene encodes CDR1 SGHAT and CDR2 FQDESV (reference sequence). The J segment lost 0 bases and the V segment lost 3 bases, leaving 6 bases of the junction unmatched. The CDR3 is 16 residues long. The source of this sequence is an adult with an advanced solid tumor such as melanoma, head and neck, liver or kidney cancer. The V and J genes are TRBV11-1 and TRBJ1-2; 8 bases map to TRBD1. This specimen was CD4+ or CD8+ T cells sorted from blood, taken in a trial of the OX40 agonist ivuxolimab. The CDR3 protein is CASSFDRGESNYGYTF. CDR3 sequence (DNA): TGTGCCAGCAGCTTCGACAGGGGAGAGTCTAACTATGGCTACACCTTC.